This paragraph reports one T cell receptor (beta chain). Its target is not known. A much larger clonotype is one base distant, so this may be a read error. Germline V lookup: CDR1 DFQATT, CDR2 SNEGSKA (reference sequence). Trimming cost V 4 bases and J 5 bases, with 17 bases left between them. CDR3 length equals 14 residues. The data belong to a study of T cells after yellow fever vaccination. Broader study findings: Clonotype sharing between CD4 and CD8 compartments was small.

Each CDR3 protein is one row after TCRdb ran MiXCR on the 5' RACE reads. The sample lists about 300,000 distinct CDR3 sequences, 7.5% to 9% occurring once. The specimen was CD4+ T cells sorted from PBMCs, collected 5 days after the yellow fever booster vaccination. The receptor's source is a man aged 18 to 30 who received the YFV17D yellow fever vaccine. The rearrangement uses TRBV20-1 and TRBJ2-5; no reliable D call. The CDR3 sequence is CSATVWTGGETQYF. The CDR3 DNA follows: TGCAGTGCTACAGTATGGACCGGTGGGGAGACCCAGTACTTC.